The T cell receptor (beta chain) under discussion was sequenced for a study of cytomegalovirus exposure and HLA in healthy donors. Study as a whole: Assignment to the Caucasian-associated ancestry cluster applied to roughly 80% of the approximately 400 genotyped donors.

PCR involved 60 Vbeta and 13 Jbeta primers. Only in-frame clones appear in the TCRdb table, and some are missing; sequencing was by immunoSEQ multiplex PCR. In the table there are around 130,000 clones, 65% to 80% of which are singletons. The source is a woman aged 40 to 55 in good health and CMV-seronegative. The sequencing sample was made of PBMCs.

The CDR3 nucleotides read TGCAGCGTTGGCGGGGGACAGGGCTTCGACGAGCAGTACTTC. This codes for CSVGGGQGFDEQYF. The chain employs TRBV29-1 and TRBJ2-7; 9 bases fit TRBD1. The trim removed 4 bases at V and 5 bases at J, leaving 9 bases unmatched. The CDR3 totals 14 residues. The germline CDR1 and CDR2 sequences are SQVTM and ANQGSEA.